This T cell receptor beta chain was obtained from a study of T cell repertoires in cytomegalovirus infection. Study details: HLA-B-restricted CMV epitopes that are well studied were used alongside recently identified HLA-C-restricted ones. Evidence of both CMV infection and a matching HLA type came from public TCR beta signatures.

Turning to this clonotype: Its antigen remains unknown.

Germline CDR1 reads LGHNA; CDR2 reads YNFKEQ. The V gene end was trimmed by 0 bases and the J gene end by 5 bases; junction bases not matched to a gene: 4. This CDR3 comprises 16 residues. TCRdb redid the calling of the reads with MiXCR, one entry per CDR3 protein. The sample has under 300,000 distinct CDR3 sequences; around 20% are singletons. Study results and caveats: Accumulated public TCR beta family frequency recognized individuals carrying CMV together with the relevant HLA. CMV-specific HLA-C-restricted TCR beta clonotypes dominated the ex vivo response.

This receptor was taken from a human donor in good health (CMV status not recorded). Some clones in this sample may be carry-over from other donors' samples. Sequenced material: cultured PBMCs, taken from culture after CMV antigen stimulation. The genes are TRBV4-2 and TRBJ2-1; 10 nucleotides match TRBD2. The CDR3 DNA is TGTGCCAGCAGCCAAGATAGCGGGAGGTCGAACAATGAGCAGTTCTTC. This encodes CASSQDSGRSNNEQFF.